This T cell receptor beta chain appears in the sequencing data of a study of blood T cell repertoires in COVID-19. Turning to the study itself: Spain, Italy and the United States supplied samples that represented acute and convalescent COVID-19. Nucleic acid was either cDNA or gDNA, and it came from T cells, B-cell-depleted T cells, or PBMCs.

In the original processing: Reference gene primers were amplified, and this amplification served to estimate nucleated cell counts. Assay used: immunoSEQ multiplex PCR; TCRdb lists only in-frame clones, some missing. From that table come the V and J calls and clone size; the DNA was used to work out D and trimming. The table has roughly 70,000 clones, around nine tenths seen once. Trimming stripped 1 base from V and 2 bases from J, with 8 bases between. The CDR3 runs to 14 residues. Germline V gene data show CDR1 as LNHDA and CDR2 as SQIVND (reference sequence). This TCR derives from a man aged 65 to 79 with acute or convalescent COVID-19. The sample comprised peripheral blood. The gene calls are TRBV19 and TRBJ1-2; D might be TRBD1 (5 bases). CDR3 residues: CASSIGGQNYGYTF. CDR3 nucleotide sequence: TGTGCCAGTAGTATAGGTGGACAAAACTATGGCTACACCTTC.